Below are 11 T cell receptor beta chains sequenced from a single sample in a study of low-dose radiotherapy and immunotherapy resistance in tumors. TRAV and TRBV primers primed cDNA for both TCRalpha and TCRbeta. TCRs were put through 15 to 25 PCR cycles of amplification with Phusion. A constant-region primer and the V-primer adapter served as the primer pair. One entry per CDR3 protein, called by TCRdb with MiXCR from the reads. Of 75,000 to 95,000 distinct CDR3 sequences in the sample, roughly 19% are singletons; the top ten hold 13%. As for time point: after trial treatment. Treatment in this sample: LDRT plus nivolumab, ipilimumab, low-dose cyclophosphamide and aspirin (RACIN trial). Source: PBMCs, taken after low-dose radiotherapy plus immunotherapy. The receptors shown here come from a female donor with ovarian cancer.

This clonotype was counted at least ten times. The CDR3 nucleotides are TGTGCCAGCCGCTGGGAGTATAGCGGAGTTTCTAATGAGCAGTTCTTC. Protein product: CASRWEYSGVSNEQFF. V is TRBV7-9 and J is TRBJ2-1, with D possibly matching TRBD2 (6 bases). The CDR3 spans 16 residues. Germline CDR1 and CDR2: SEHNR and FQNEAQ (reference sequence). With 8 bases removed from V and 7 bases from J, the gap between germline ends came to 24 bases.

This clonotype came up a few times. Only one base separates this from a far larger clonotype, so it likely reflects a read error. This chain connects TRBV6-2 or TRBV6-3 to TRBJ2-3; D tentatively fits TRBD1 or TRBD2 (6 bases each). The CDR3 has 16 amino acids. Germline values: CDR1 MNHEY, CDR2 SVGEGT. CDR3 sequence (DNA): TGTGTCACCAGTGAAGCCACAGGGACTGCCACAGATACGCAGTATTTT. This codes for CVTSEATGTATDTQYF.

The chain has TRBV24-1 and TRBJ2-3; tentatively, D is TRBD2 (5 bases). The germline V gene encodes CDR1 KGHDR and CDR2 SFDVKD. V was cut by 0 bases and J by 6 bases, with 12 bases left in between. This CDR3 region has 15 residues. CDR3 bases: TGTGCCACCAGTGATTTGCGCCAGGAGGCCGATACGCAGTATTTT. Protein sequence: CATSDLRQEADTQYF.

This chain links TRBV6-6 with TRBJ2-5, with D uncertain. Trimming left V 0 bases short and J 5 bases short, with 4 bases between. The CDR3 runs to 12 residues. CDR1 MNHNY and CDR2 SVGAGI come from the germline V gene (reference sequence). The CDR3 DNA follows: TGTGCCAGCAGTTACTCGTTGGAGACCCAGTACTTC. Amino acid sequence: CASSYSLETQYF.

At least ten counts were recorded for this clonotype. This chain links TRBV7-8 with TRBJ2-2; maybe TRBD2 (7 bases). From germline, CDR1 is SGHVS and CDR2 FQNEAQ. With 0 bases removed from V and 0 bases from J, the gap between germline ends came to 14 bases. CDR3 length: 18 amino acids. CDR3 protein: CASSLAGRGGPNTGELFF. The CDR3 nucleotides read TGTGCCAGCAGCTTAGCTGGCAGGGGAGGGCCGAACACCGGGGAGCTGTTTTTT.

This clonotype was counted ten times or more. This chain links TRBV29-1 with TRBJ1-2; tentatively, D is TRBD1 (6 bases). This CDR3 comprises 12 residues. Trimming took off 3 bases at V and 8 bases at J, with 13 bases between the two ends. Germline CDR1 SQVTM, CDR2 ANQGSEA. DNA of the CDR3: TGCAGCGTTGAGGCAGGGGATCTGGGCTACACCTTC. It is translated as CSVEAGDLGYTF. The full variable domain, in which reference TRBV29-1 and TRBJ1-2 provide the parts outside the CDR3, is SAVISQKPSRDICQRGTSLTIQCQVDSQVTMMFWYRQQPGQSLTLIATANQGSEATYESGFVIDKFPISRPNLTFSTLTVSNMSPEDSSIYLCSVEAGDLGYTFGSGTRLTVV.

This clonotype was counted at least ten times. The rearrangement links TRBV7-2 to TRBJ2-7; TRBD1 is a possible D gene (5 bases). Germline V gene sequence: CDR1 SGHTA, CDR2 FQGNSA. CDR3 length equals 14 residues. Trimming removed 2 bases at V and 2 bases at J, with 10 bases between. This CDR3 reads CASSLFVGPYEQYF. The CDR3 DNA is TGTGCCAGCAGCTTATTTGTGGGGCCCTACGAGCAGTACTTC.

Ten or more counts support this clonotype. The genes are TRBV21-1 and TRBJ2-1; TRBD1 is the table's D call and was not checked against the DNA. TRBV21-1 is a listed pseudogene. The CDR3 is made up of 16 amino acids. CDR3 in amino acids: CASSSQLTGGPNEQFF. DNA of the CDR3: TGTGCCAGCAGCAGCCAACTGACAGGGGGGCCCAATGAGCAGTTCTTC.

This clonotype was observed many times. The V gene is TRBV20-1, the J gene TRBJ2-1; 13 bases line up with TRBD2. After removal of 5 bases from V and 9 bases from J, the junction contained 7 bases not matched to a gene. The CDR3 loop spans 14 amino acids. The germline CDR1 and CDR2 sequences are DFQATT and SNEGSKA (reference sequence). CDR3 nucleotides: TGCAGTGCTCTGGGACTAGCGGGATCGGGTGAGCAGTTCTTC. Its translation: CSALGLAGSGEQFF.

CDR3 amino acids: CASSSWTGVTYEQYF. The CDR3 DNA reads TGCGCCAGCAGCTCCTGGACAGGAGTTACCTACGAGCAGTACTTC. The chain joins TRBV5-1 to TRBJ2-7; 7 nucleotides agree with TRBD1. This CDR3 spans 15 amino acids. With 3 bases clipped from V and 2 bases from J, the junction kept 8 bases outside the gene matches. Germline V gene sequence: CDR1 SGHRS, CDR2 YFSETQ.

In this sample, this clonotype turned up many times. The rearrangement links TRBV7-6 to TRBJ2-4; TRBD2 matches 12 bases. CDR1 SGHVS and CDR2 FNYEAQ come from the germline V gene. V lost 5 bases, J lost 5 bases, and 16 bases stayed unmatched. The CDR3 runs to 19 residues. CDR3 protein: CASSPTSGGPVGFENIQYF. The CDR3 region has the DNA TGTGCCAGCAGCCCGACTAGCGGGGGCCCGGTAGGGTTCGAAAACATTCAGTACTTC.